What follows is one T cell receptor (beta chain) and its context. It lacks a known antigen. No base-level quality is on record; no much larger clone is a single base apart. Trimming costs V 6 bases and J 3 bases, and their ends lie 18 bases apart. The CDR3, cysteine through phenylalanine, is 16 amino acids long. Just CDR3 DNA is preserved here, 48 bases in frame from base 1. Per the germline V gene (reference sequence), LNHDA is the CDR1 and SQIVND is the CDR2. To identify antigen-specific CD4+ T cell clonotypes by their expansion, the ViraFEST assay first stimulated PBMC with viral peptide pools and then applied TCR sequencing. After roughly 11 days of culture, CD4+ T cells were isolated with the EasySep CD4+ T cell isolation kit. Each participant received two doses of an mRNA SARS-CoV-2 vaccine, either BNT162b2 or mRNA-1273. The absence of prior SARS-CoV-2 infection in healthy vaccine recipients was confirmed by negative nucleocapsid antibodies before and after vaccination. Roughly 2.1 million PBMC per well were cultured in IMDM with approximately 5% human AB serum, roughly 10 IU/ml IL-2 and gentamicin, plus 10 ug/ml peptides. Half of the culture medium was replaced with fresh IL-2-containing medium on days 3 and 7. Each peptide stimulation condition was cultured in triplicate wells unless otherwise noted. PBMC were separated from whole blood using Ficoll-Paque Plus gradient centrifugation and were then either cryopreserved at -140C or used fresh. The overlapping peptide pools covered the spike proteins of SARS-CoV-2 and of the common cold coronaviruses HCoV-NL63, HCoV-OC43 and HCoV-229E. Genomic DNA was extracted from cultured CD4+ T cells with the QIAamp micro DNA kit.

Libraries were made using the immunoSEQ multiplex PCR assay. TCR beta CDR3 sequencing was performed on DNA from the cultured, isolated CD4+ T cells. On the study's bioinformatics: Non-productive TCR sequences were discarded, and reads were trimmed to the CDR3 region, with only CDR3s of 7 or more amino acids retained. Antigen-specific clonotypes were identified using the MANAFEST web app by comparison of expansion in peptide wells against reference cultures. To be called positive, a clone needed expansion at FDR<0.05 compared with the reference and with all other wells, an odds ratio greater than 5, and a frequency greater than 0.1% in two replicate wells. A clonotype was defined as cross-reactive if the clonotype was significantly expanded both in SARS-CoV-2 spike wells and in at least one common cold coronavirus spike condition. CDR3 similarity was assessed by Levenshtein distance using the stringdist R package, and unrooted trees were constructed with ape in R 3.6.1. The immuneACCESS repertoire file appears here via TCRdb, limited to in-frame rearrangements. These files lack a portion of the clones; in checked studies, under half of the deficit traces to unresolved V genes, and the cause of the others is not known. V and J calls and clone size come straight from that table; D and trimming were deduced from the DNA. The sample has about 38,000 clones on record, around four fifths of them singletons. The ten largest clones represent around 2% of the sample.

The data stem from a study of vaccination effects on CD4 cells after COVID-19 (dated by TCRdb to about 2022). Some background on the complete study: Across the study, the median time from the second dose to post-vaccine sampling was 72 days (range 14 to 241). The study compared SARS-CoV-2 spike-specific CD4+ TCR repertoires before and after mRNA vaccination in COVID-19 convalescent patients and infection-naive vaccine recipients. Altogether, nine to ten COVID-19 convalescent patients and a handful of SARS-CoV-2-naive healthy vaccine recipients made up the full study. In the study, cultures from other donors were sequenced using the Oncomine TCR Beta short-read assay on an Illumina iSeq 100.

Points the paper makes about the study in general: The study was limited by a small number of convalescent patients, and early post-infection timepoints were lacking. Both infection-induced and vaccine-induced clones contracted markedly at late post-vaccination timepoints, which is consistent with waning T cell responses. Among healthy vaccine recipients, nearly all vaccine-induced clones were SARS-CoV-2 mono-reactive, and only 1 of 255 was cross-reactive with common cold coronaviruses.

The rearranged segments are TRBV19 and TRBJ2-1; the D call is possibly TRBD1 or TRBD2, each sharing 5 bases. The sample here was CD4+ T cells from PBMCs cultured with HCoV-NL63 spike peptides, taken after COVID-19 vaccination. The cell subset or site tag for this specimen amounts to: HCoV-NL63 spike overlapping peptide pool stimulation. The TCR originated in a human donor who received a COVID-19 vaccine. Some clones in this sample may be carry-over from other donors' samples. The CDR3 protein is CASSREGRAFYNEQFF. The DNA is TGTGCCAGTAGCCGTGAGGGCAGGGCGTTCTACAATGAGCAGTTCTTC.